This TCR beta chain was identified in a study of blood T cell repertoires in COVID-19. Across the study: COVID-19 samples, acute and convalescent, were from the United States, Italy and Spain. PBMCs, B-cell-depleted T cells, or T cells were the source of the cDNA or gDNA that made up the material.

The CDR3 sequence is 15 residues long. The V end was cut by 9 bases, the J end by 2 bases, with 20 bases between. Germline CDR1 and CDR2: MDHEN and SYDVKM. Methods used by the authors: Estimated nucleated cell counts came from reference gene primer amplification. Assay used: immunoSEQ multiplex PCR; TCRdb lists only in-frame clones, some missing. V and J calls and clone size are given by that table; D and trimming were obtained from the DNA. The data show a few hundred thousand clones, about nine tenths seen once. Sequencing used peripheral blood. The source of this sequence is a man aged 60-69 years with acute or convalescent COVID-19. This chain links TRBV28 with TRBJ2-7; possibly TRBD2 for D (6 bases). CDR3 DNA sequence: TGTGCCAGTTCCACGGAGGGGTTACCGGCCTACGAGCAGTACTTC. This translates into CASSTEGLPAYEQYF.